This TCR beta chain stems from a study of cytomegalovirus exposure and HLA in healthy donors. The CDR3 loop spans 12 amino acids. Germline CDR1 is GTSNPN and CDR2 is SVGIG (reference sequence). Trimming at V came to 4 bases and at J to 8 bases, leaving 7 bases not matched to a gene. Profiling relied on immunoSEQ multiplex PCR, and the TCRdb table lists in-frame clones only, not all of them. The sample lists 250,000 to 400,000 clones; approximately 86% were seen once. The TCR sequence derives from a man under 40 in good health and CMV-seronegative. Sequenced material: PBMCs. This chain connects TRBV30 to TRBJ1-2; 7 nucleotides agree with TRBD1. Written as DNA, the CDR3 is TGTGCCTGGACAGGGGGTACGGGCGGCTACACCTTC. Its translation is CAWTGGTGGYTF.